Here is one TCR beta chain with its context. Antigen specificity is unknown. Primers for the PCR totalled 60 Vbeta and 13 Jbeta. Sequencing was performed with immunoSEQ multiplex PCR; in TCRdb, only in-frame clones are kept and a portion is missing. Among about 98,000 clones listed, around 80% were seen once. These data are taken from a study of cytomegalovirus exposure and HLA in healthy donors. Looking at the study overall: In a previous analysis, 110 million or so unique TCR beta sequences were found from 170 million or so T cells. Overall study findings and caveats: In an earlier analysis, productive rearrangement rates for most beta V segments clustered near 87% or 30%. Immune exposure was documented only through CMV serostatus. Across donors, most TCRs were seen rarely, yet some public ones were widespread.

The TCR comes from a man in his sixties in good health and CMV-seropositive. The sequenced sample was PBMCs.

CDR3 residues: CASSPYRQGPYTGELFF. Here the CDR3 DNA reads TGTGCCAGCAGCCCTTACCGACAGGGACCTTACACCGGGGAGCTGTTTTTT. The V and J genes are TRBV13 and TRBJ2-2; 7 bases align to TRBD1. Per germline, CDR1 PRHDT and CDR2 FYEKMQ (reference sequence). Trimming cost V 5 bases and J 3 bases; bases outside gene matches: 12. CDR3 length equals 17 residues. The full variable domain, with the rest looked up from reference TRBV13 and TRBJ2-2, is AAGVIQSPRHLIKEKRETATLKCYPIPRHDTVYWYQQGPGQDPQFLISFYEKMQSDKGSIPDRFSAQQFSDYHSELNMSSLELGDSALYFCASSPYRQGPYTGELFFGEGSRLTVL.